This passage covers 32 T cell receptor beta chains from one sample sequenced in a study of T cells in Graves' hyperthyroidism and ophthalmopathy. Amplification targeted TCR beta CDR3 regions from RNA transcripts. When the TCR CDR3 underwent first-round RT-PCR, the HTBI primer set was used. TCRdb called the multiplex PCR reads again in MiXCR, with one record for every CDR3 protein. The data hold 200,000 to 250,000 distinct CDR3 sequences, with about 24% observed a single time. The sequenced sample was blood. The source is a woman in her thirties or forties with Graves' ophthalmopathy.

This chain uses TRBV6-5 with TRBJ2-7, with no clear D. Germline assignment: CDR1 MNHEY and CDR2 SVGAGI. The CDR3 runs to 17 residues. V was pared by 2 bases and J by 3 bases, with 20 bases between. CDR3 sequence: CASSYRAVRGNHYEQYF. The CDR3 DNA reads TGTGCCAGCAGTTACAGGGCGGTCCGAGGTAATCACTACGAGCAGTACTTC.

The count of this clonotype is one. The chain recombines TRBV12-3 or TRBV12-4 with TRBJ1-1; no firm D call. The CDR3 spans 11 residues. Trimming took off 0 bases at V and 10 bases at J, with 6 bases between the two ends. The CDR3 protein is CASSLARGAFF. DNA for the CDR3: TGTGCCAGCAGTTTAGCACGCGGAGCTTTCTTT.

This clonotype was seen many times. The chain has TRBV30 and TRBJ2-6; D remains unclear. With 4 bases removed from V and 0 bases from J, the gap between germline ends came to 7 bases. CDR3 length: 14 residues. Looked up from germline, CDR1 is GTSNPN and CDR2 is SVGIG (reference sequence). The CDR3 nucleotides read TGTGCCTGGAAGTCTACCTCTGGGGCCAACGTCCTGACTTTC. Its protein product is CAWKSTSGANVLTF.

This clonotype was seen repeatedly, ten times or more. This chain uses TRBV2 with TRBJ2-6; 8 bases map to TRBD1. In germline, CDR1 is SNHLY, CDR2 FYNNEI. V lost 10 bases and J lost 2; bases outside the gene matches: 4. This CDR3 region has 14 residues. The CDR3 DNA reads TGTGCCACCGGGGACAGGACTGGGGCCAACGTCCTGACTTTC. It encodes CATGDRTGANVLTF.

In this sample, this clonotype turned up many times. This rearrangement joins TRBV19 to TRBJ2-7; 7 bases fit TRBD2. Germline lookup yields CDR1 LNHDA and CDR2 SQIVND (reference sequence). The length of the CDR3 is 14 residues. Trimming removed 7 bases from V and 3 bases from J; junction bases left unmatched: 9. CDR3 nucleotides: TGTGCCAGTAAGGCTAGCGGCACCAACTACGAGCAGTACTTC. This sequence encodes CASKASGTNYEQYF.

This clonotype was counted ten times or more. A read error is possible here, since a much larger clone lies one base away. This likely comes from a read error, as the CDR3 has no conserved phenylalanine or tryptophan at its end. This chain joins TRBV20-1 and TRBJ2-7; the match to TRBD1 covers 8 bases. There are 15 residues in the CDR3. Germline V CDR1 and CDR2: DFQATT, SNEGSKA (reference sequence). Trimming at V came to 1 base and at J to 2 bases, leaving 7 bases not matched to a gene. CDR3 sequence: CSARGGQGAAYEQYS. DNA of the CDR3: TGCAGTGCTAGAGGTGGACAGGGAGCGGCCTACGAGCAGTACTCC.

The chain is built from TRBV12-3 or TRBV12-4 and TRBJ2-7; 7 bases are shared with TRBD1. V lost 6 bases and J lost 3; bases outside the gene matches: 5. The CDR3 sequence is 13 residues long. The CDR3 region has the DNA TGTGCCAGCAGACGACAGGGCAACTACGAGCAGTACTTC. This encodes CASRRQGNYEQYF.

The genes are TRBV6-5 and TRBJ2-7; 7 bases line up with TRBD1. This CDR3 spans 14 amino acids. Germline trimming cut 2 bases from V and 5 bases from J; bases unmatched to any gene: 6. Germline V gives CDR1 MNHEY, CDR2 SVGAGI. The DNA of the CDR3 is TGTGCCAGCAGTTACGTGACAGGGAGCCACGAGCAGTACTTC. Translating it yields CASSYVTGSHEQYF.

Ten or more counts support this clonotype. The chain recombines TRBV11-2 with TRBJ1-3; D remains unclear. V was pared by 1 base and J by 0 bases, with 10 bases between. CDR3 length: 16 residues. Germline assignment: CDR1 SGHAT and CDR2 FQNNGV. CDR3 loop: CASSLGQPGSGNTIYF. The CDR3 DNA reads as TGTGCCAGCAGCTTAGGTCAACCCGGCTCTGGAAACACCATATATTTT.

The chain is built from TRBV20-1 and TRBJ2-5, with TRBD1 as a possible D gene (6 bases). This CDR3 contains 12 residues. V lost 2 bases and J 5 bases, leaving 9 bases between the germline ends. The V gene's germline CDR1 is DFQATT and CDR2 SNEGSKA (reference sequence). CDR3 sequence: CSARPQGETQYF. CDR3 DNA: TGCAGTGCTAGACCCCAGGGGGAGACCCAGTACTTC.

This clonotype was seen more than once but under ten times. The chain carries TRBV28 and TRBJ1-1; weak D call: TRBD1 (6 bases). Trimming left V 5 bases short and J 11 bases short, with 15 bases between. CDR3 size: 12 residues. Germline CDR1 and CDR2: MDHEN and SYDVKM. Here the CDR3 DNA reads TGTGCCAGCAGTCAGGGGATCCATTCGGCTTTCTTT. Its translation: CASSQGIHSAFF.

This clonotype appeared a few times. The chain is built from TRBV6-1 and TRBJ2-7; D might be TRBD2 (5 bases). The J call may be incorrect, as the DNA end agrees better with TRBJ2-1. The CDR3 consists of 14 residues. Germline CDR1 is MNHNS and CDR2 is SASEGT. This CDR3 is CASSLVGVRYEQFF. The CDR3, as DNA: TGTGCCAGCAGTCTAGTGGGAGTTCGGTACGAGCAGTTCTTC.

The CDR3 DNA is TGTGCCAGCAGTTACTCGTCGGCAGGGATAAAGACCCAGCATTTT. It is translated as CASSYSSAGIKTQHF. The V gene is TRBV6-5, the J gene TRBJ1-5, with D perhaps matching TRBD1 (5 bases). Looked up from germline, CDR1 is MNHEY and CDR2 is SVGAGI. The CDR3 is 15 residues long. V was trimmed by 0 bases and J by 11 bases, leaving 17 bases between them.

The table lists this clonotype with many counts. This chain joins TRBV7-2 and TRBJ1-3; TRBD1 might be the D (5 bases). The V end lost 10 bases, the J end lost 0 bases, and 10 bases lay between the germline ends. CDR3 length: 13 amino acids. The germline V gene encodes CDR1 SGHTA and CDR2 FQGNSA. CDR3 in amino acids: CATGQGSGNTIYF. The CDR3 DNA is TGTGCCACGGGCCAGGGCTCTGGAAACACCATATATTTT.

The chain employs TRBV29-1 and TRBJ2-7, with D unresolved. There are 12 residues in the CDR3. V lost 6 bases to trimming and J lost 5 bases, with 14 bases between them. CDR1 and CDR2 from the germline V gene are SQVTM and ANQGSEA. CDR3: CSVRLGVDEQYF. The DNA for the CDR3 is TGCAGCGTCCGTCTGGGCGTGGACGAGCAGTACTTC.

This clonotype was observed many times. V and J are TRBV28 and TRBJ2-2, with D tentatively TRBD2 (6 bases). V shed 5 bases and J shed 3 bases, with 16 bases lying between them. Per germline, CDR1 MDHEN and CDR2 SYDVKM. The CDR3 spans 16 residues. The CDR3 sequence is CASSPTGVGDTGELFF. CDR3 in DNA: TGTGCCAGCAGTCCCACGGGAGTCGGAGACACCGGGGAGCTGTTTTTT.

Many counts were recorded for this clonotype. The chain carries TRBV11-1 and TRBJ1-1; no firm D call. CDR3 length: 17 residues. Trimming removed 3 bases at V and 1 base at J, with 18 bases between. Germline values: CDR1 SGHAT, CDR2 FQDESV (reference sequence). The CDR3 spells CASSFHSLARQNTEAFF. CDR3 sequence (DNA): TGTGCCAGCAGCTTCCATTCCTTAGCCAGGCAGAACACTGAAGCTTTCTTT.

The V and J genes are TRBV11-2 and TRBJ2-2; D may correspond to TRBD1 or TRBD2 (5 bases each). The V gene's germline CDR1 is SGHAT and CDR2 FQNNGV. CDR3 length equals 16 residues. V lost 5 bases and J 4 bases, leaving 17 bases between the germline ends. For the CDR3, the DNA is TGTGCCAGCAGCCGCCCGTGGCAGGGAGCCACCGGGGAGCTGTTTTTT. Translating it yields CASSRPWQGATGELFF.

This clonotype was detected many times. CDR3 DNA: TGCAGTCACCCCCGGGGAGATCAGCCCCAGCATTTT. Translating it yields CSHPRGDQPQHF. This rearrangement joins TRBV20-1 to TRBJ1-5; D unresolved. The CDR3 consists of 12 residues. CDR1 and CDR2 (germline): DFQATT, SNEGSKA (reference sequence). V was pared by 8 bases and J by 5 bases, with 13 bases between.

In this sample, this clonotype turned up many times. The J gene is TRBJ2-5, the V gene TRBV24-1, with 9 bases lining up with TRBD2. Germline values: CDR1 KGHDR, CDR2 SFDVKD. The CDR3 is 17 amino acids. Trimming at V came to 6 bases and at J to 2 bases, leaving 12 bases not matched to a gene. The CDR3: CATSKGIAGEGQETQYF. In DNA, the CDR3 is TGTGCCACCAGTAAGGGAATAGCGGGGGAAGGGCAAGAGACCCAGTACTTC.

This chain joins TRBV12-3 or TRBV12-4 and TRBJ2-5, with D possibly being TRBD2 (6 bases). The CDR3 runs 14 residues. Trimming removed 3 bases at V and 5 bases at J, with 13 bases between. The CDR3 sequence is CASSFYGGRETQYF. CDR3 sequence (DNA): TGTGCCAGCAGTTTTTACGGGGGACGGGAGACCCAGTACTTC.

This clonotype was observed at least ten times. The rearrangement links TRBV6-1 to TRBJ2-5, with D uncertain. CDR1 MNHNS and CDR2 SASEGT come from the germline V gene. Trimming cost V 1 base and J 5 bases, with 8 bases left between them. The CDR3 spans 13 residues. Here the CDR3 DNA reads TGTGCCAGCAGTGAAGACCATAGTGAGACCCAGTACTTC. As protein: CASSEDHSETQYF.

The chain's CDR3 is CASSLILAGGPGEQYF. The CDR3 DNA sequence: TGCGCCAGCAGCTTAATACTAGCGGGAGGGCCGGGCGAGCAGTACTTC. The chain has TRBV5-1 and TRBJ2-7; TRBD2 matches 13 bases. Germline V gene sequence: CDR1 SGHRS, CDR2 YFSETQ. Unmatched junction bases numbered 8, after V lost 2 bases and J lost 6 bases. The CDR3 totals 16 residues. The variable domain in full, with the rest retrieved from reference TRBV5-1 and TRBJ2-7, is KAGVTQTPRYLIKTRGQQVTLSCSPISGHRSVSWYQQTPGQGLQFLFEYFSETQRNKGNFPGRFSGRQFSNSRSEMNVSTLELGDSALYLCASSLILAGGPGEQYFGPGTRLTVT.

This clonotype has ten or more counts. The chain links TRBV28 to TRBJ2-4; D might be TRBD2 (6 bases). V dropped 5 bases and J dropped 10 bases, with 12 bases sitting between them. Germline V gene data show CDR1 as MDHEN and CDR2 as SYDVKM. CDR3 length: 12 residues. Here the CDR3 reads CASSMTRPIQYF. DNA of the CDR3: TGTGCCAGCAGTATGACTAGACCGATTCAGTACTTC.

This clonotype was counted many times. The chain links TRBV15 to TRBJ1-4, with 9 positions matching TRBD1. V lost 2 bases, J lost 7 bases, and 5 bases stayed unmatched. The CDR3 loop spans 15 amino acids. CDR1 LNHNV and CDR2 YYDKDF come from the germline V gene (reference sequence). The CDR3 spells CATSRPGTGTEKLFF. Written as DNA, the CDR3 is TGTGCCACCAGCAGACCCGGGACAGGGACTGAAAAACTGTTTTTT.

This clonotype was picked up many times. The J gene is TRBJ2-7, the V gene TRBV6-5; tentatively, D is TRBD1 (5 bases). CDR1 is MNHEY and CDR2 is SVGAGI in the germline V gene. The CDR3 loop spans 16 amino acids. The V end lost 5 bases, the J end lost 1 base, and 18 bases lay between the germline ends. This CDR3 reads CASSQGSAHISYEQYF. CDR3 nucleotides: TGTGCCAGCAGTCAGGGTTCAGCGCATATTTCCTACGAGCAGTACTTC.

This clonotype was recorded many times. CDR3 sequence: CASSLGRQGRDEQYF. The CDR3 DNA reads as TGTGCCAGCAGCTTAGGCCGACAGGGAAGGGACGAGCAGTACTTC. The chain couples TRBV7-8 to TRBJ2-7, with 7 bases lining up with TRBD1. The germline CDR1 and CDR2 sequences are SGHVS and FQNEAQ. V trimming: 1 base; J trimming: 5 bases; junction bases outside the gene matches: 8. The CDR3 runs to 15 residues.

This clonotype appeared many times. As DNA, the CDR3 is TGTGCCAGTAGCCGCGGACAGTCCGTGGACAATCAGCCCCAGCATTTT. Amino acid sequence: CASSRGQSVDNQPQHF. The chain employs TRBV19 and TRBJ1-5, with TRBD1 as a possible D gene (6 bases). Germline CDR1 reads LNHDA; CDR2 reads SQIVND (reference sequence). Trimming removed 6 bases from V and 3 bases from J, with 18 bases in between. The CDR3 runs 16 residues.

The chain is built from TRBV29-1 and TRBJ1-1; D is ambiguous. Trimming cost V 4 bases and J 1 base, with 4 bases left between them. Germline-derived CDR1 and CDR2 are SQVTM and ANQGSEA. This CDR3 contains 11 residues. CDR3 in amino acids: CSVARNTEAFF. Written as DNA, the CDR3 is TGCAGCGTTGCCCGGAACACTGAAGCTTTCTTT.

The sample holds many counts of this clonotype. J is TRBJ2-2 and V is TRBV24-1; D is uncertain. Germline V gene data show CDR1 as KGHDR and CDR2 as SFDVKD. V lost 1 base and J lost 4, with 12 bases in between. This CDR3 is built from 16 residues. CDR3 loop: CATSDFSGPSTGELFF. CDR3 DNA sequence: TGTGCCACCAGTGATTTCTCCGGACCCAGCACCGGGGAGCTGTTTTTT.

At least ten counts were recorded for this clonotype. V gene TRBV27 combines with J gene TRBJ2-7; D is unclear. Trimming shortened V by 4 bases and J by 3 bases, and 10 bases separated the two germline ends. The V gene's germline CDR1 is MNHEY and CDR2 SMNVEV (reference sequence). The CDR3 runs 13 residues. This chain's CDR3 is CASSYSYRYEQYF. CDR3 sequence (DNA): TGTGCCAGCAGTTACTCCTACCGCTACGAGCAGTACTTC.

Ten or more counts support this clonotype. The chain joins TRBV20-1 to TRBJ2-7; D may be TRBD2 (5 bases). The CDR3 is 14 residues long. The germline CDR1 and CDR2 sequences are DFQATT and SNEGSKA (reference sequence). V lost 1 base to trimming and J lost 3 bases, with 13 bases between them. CDR3 loop: CSARVVLGGYEQYF. CDR3 DNA sequence: TGCAGTGCTAGAGTAGTTTTAGGAGGCTACGAGCAGTACTTC.